One and the same sample provided the 15 T cell receptor beta chains below, sequenced in a study of blood T cell repertoires in COVID-19. Clones were sequenced by immunoSEQ multiplex PCR, and TCRdb holds only the in-frame ones, with some missing. This sample has about 230,000 clones; nearly 90% occur once, and the top ten carry around 4%. Sequencing was carried out using PBMCs or T cells enriched from blood (not recorded which). These receptors all stem from a woman in her twenties or thirties with acute COVID-19.

The genes are TRBV4-3 and TRBJ1-2; TRBD1 matches 8 bases. Trimming cost V 6 bases and J 2 bases; bases outside gene matches: 8. This CDR3 comprises 15 residues. The germline CDR1 and CDR2 sequences are LGHNA and YSLEER. CDR3 DNA: TGCGCCAGCAGATACGACAGGGGACAAAACTATGGCTACACCTTC. Protein: CASRYDRGQNYGYTF.

In its sample, this clone was seen once. This chain's CDR3 is CASSEAGDRSPLHF. CDR3 in DNA: TGTGCCAGCAGTGAGGCAGGGGATCGGTCACCCCTCCACTTT. The gene calls are TRBV2 and TRBJ1-6; tentatively, D is TRBD1 (6 bases). This CDR3 has 14 amino acids. CDR1 SNHLY and CDR2 FYNNEI come from the germline V gene. The ends were cut back, 3 bases at V and 10 bases at J, with 13 bases in the middle.

This chain connects TRBV6-5 to TRBJ2-1, with a possible D match to TRBD2 (5 bases). This CDR3 spans 11 amino acids. CDR1 and CDR2 (germline): MNHEY, SVGAGI. Trimming stripped 5 bases from V and 11 bases from J, with 10 bases between. CDR3 nucleotide sequence: TGTGCCAGCAGTCTGAGCGGCCAGCAGTTCTTC. Its protein product is CASSLSGQQFF.

The chain joins TRBV9 to TRBJ2-3; a possible D gene is TRBD2 (5 bases). CDR3 length equals 14 residues. V was trimmed by 3 bases and J by 14 bases, leaving 22 bases between them. Germline V gene lookup returns CDR1 SGDLS and CDR2 YYNGEE. CDR3 sequence reads: CASSGHTGLPPTYF. The DNA of the CDR3 is TGTGCCAGCAGCGGGCATACGGGGTTACCTCCCACGTATTTT. Drawing the rest from reference TRBV9 and TRBJ2-3, the complete variable domain is DSGVTQTPKHLITATGQRVTLRCSPRSGDLSVYWYQQSLDQGLQFLIQYYNGEERAKGNILERFSAQQFPDLHSELNLSSLELGDSALYFCASSGHTGLPPTYFGPGTRLTVL.

The chain joins TRBV19 to TRBJ2-7; D ambiguous. Trimming pared 3 bases from V and 7 bases from J, leaving 13 bases between. CDR1 LNHDA and CDR2 SQIVND come from the germline V gene (reference sequence). The CDR3 has 13 residues. The CDR3 DNA follows: TGTGCCAGTAGTATCGTAGGCGGTCGGGAGCAGTACTTC. Translated: CASSIVGGREQYF.

The chain links TRBV5-6 to TRBJ2-1; D ambiguous. The V end lost 0 bases, the J end lost 9 bases, and 4 bases lay between the germline ends. In germline, CDR1 is SGHDT, CDR2 YYEEEE. The CDR3 is made up of 11 amino acids. CDR3: CASSLGLEQFF. CDR3 DNA: TGTGCCAGCAGCTTGGGACTTGAGCAGTTCTTC. Supplemented by reference TRBV5-6 and TRBJ2-1, the full variable domain reads DAGVTQSPTHLIKTRGQQVTLRCSPKSGHDTVSWYQQALGQGPQFIFQYYEEEERQRGNFPDRFSGHQFPNYSSELNVNALLLGDSALYLCASSLGLEQFFGPGTRLTVL.

This clone has more than one count but fewer than ten. The junction departs from germline at one end; a sequencing error may be responsible. The chain carries TRBV5-1 and TRBJ1-1; D is undetermined. The CDR3 is 14 residues long. Germline-derived CDR1 and CDR2 are SGHRS and YFSETQ. For the CDR3, the DNA is TGCGCCAGCAAGCTTTTTCCGGGGTCCGCCGTTGAGCTCTTT. Translating it yields CASKLFPGSAVELF.

The chain combines TRBV5-4 with TRBJ2-5; 10 bases line up with TRBD1. Germline lookup yields CDR1 SGHNT and CDR2 YYREEE (reference sequence). Trimming took 6 bases from V and 1 from J; bases not matched to a gene: 3. The CDR3 length is 14 residues. CDR3 coding DNA: TGTGCCAGCACCGACAGGGGGCTCCAAGAGACCCAGTACTTC. Protein product: CASTDRGLQETQYF.

The J gene is TRBJ1-2, the V gene TRBV3-1 (or the pseudogene TRBV3-2); D is unclear. Trimming stripped 2 bases from V and 8 bases from J, with 12 bases between. The CDR3 loop spans 13 amino acids. Germline-derived CDR1 and CDR2 are LGHDT and YNNKEL (reference sequence). In nucleotides, the CDR3 is TGTGCCAGCAGCCAAAGTACATTGGTGGGCTACACCTTC. It yields the protein CASSQSTLVGYTF.

This chain joins TRBV5-1 and TRBJ2-2; the match to TRBD1 covers 8 bases. Losses at the gene ends were 4 bases for V and 3 bases for J; bases not matched to a gene: 5. CDR1 and CDR2 from the germline V gene are SGHRS and YFSETQ. The length of the CDR3 is 15 residues. The CDR3 DNA is TGCGCCAGCAGCCGACAGGGGTTGGACACCGGGGAGCTGTTTTTT. This gives the protein CASSRQGLDTGELFF.

V gene TRBV28 combines with J gene TRBJ1-2; 7 bases agree with TRBD1. The length of the CDR3 is 14 residues. Germline V gene sequence: CDR1 MDHEN, CDR2 SYDVKM. With V trimmed by 5 bases and J by 4 bases, 7 bases remained unmatched. CDR3 bases: TGTGCCAGCAGTCCCCCCGGGACAGCCTATGGCTACACCTTC. Translated: CASSPPGTAYGYTF.

The rearrangement joins TRBV3-1 (or the pseudogene TRBV3-2) to TRBJ1-2; TRBD1 matches at 7 bases. Germline V gives CDR1 LGHDT, CDR2 YNNKEL (reference sequence). The CDR3 spans 14 residues. The junction had 2 bases not matched to a gene; V was cut back by 0 bases and J by 4 bases. In DNA form, the CDR3 reads TGTGCCAGCAGCCAAGATTGGGACAGCTATGGCTACACCTTC. This codes for CASSQDWDSYGYTF.

This clone was observed a few times. V usage is TRBV4-1 and J usage is TRBJ1-3; 7 nucleotides match TRBD1. Unmatched junction bases numbered 6, after V lost 4 bases and J lost 0 bases. CDR1 and CDR2 from the germline V gene are MGHRA and YSYEKL. The CDR3 length is 16 residues. The CDR3 reads CASSPLGQDSGNTIYF. In DNA, the CDR3 is TGCGCCAGCAGCCCGCTTGGACAGGACTCTGGAAACACCATATATTTT.

This clone was seen only once. The V call is TRBV14, the J call TRBJ1-4, with no clear D. Germline V lookup: CDR1 SGHDN, CDR2 FVKESK. The CDR3 sequence is 15 residues long. Trimming shortened V by 2 bases and J by 0 bases, and 7 bases separated the two germline ends. The CDR3 coding sequence is TGTGCCAGCAGCCAATATCCCTCAACTAATGAAAAACTGTTTTTT. Its translation: CASSQYPSTNEKLFF.

V and J are TRBV7-9 and TRBJ1-5, with 7 nucleotides matching TRBD1. CDR1 and CDR2 (germline): SEHNR, FQNEAQ (reference sequence). This CDR3 spans 14 amino acids. V lost 4 bases, J lost 6 bases, and 6 bases stayed unmatched. CDR3: CASSSDRAGQPQHF. DNA of the CDR3: TGTGCCAGCAGCTCCGACAGGGCCGGTCAGCCCCAGCATTTT.